This paragraph reports one T cell receptor (beta chain). The source of the sample is a study of blood T cells in healthy people across ages. V lost 6 bases, J lost 9 bases, and 9 bases stayed unmatched. The germline CDR1 and CDR2 sequences are SNHLY and FYNNEI. The CDR3 loop spans 13 amino acids. The second PCR ran roughly 7 to 12 cycles with a sample-barcoded 5' primer and J-beta primers. TCRdb independently ran MiXCR on the 5' RACE reads; one entry per CDR3 protein. The sample lists 890,000 or so distinct CDR3 sequences, 60% to 80% occurring once. The source is a man aged 30 to 39 in good health. The rearrangement uses TRBV2 and TRBJ2-3; 7 nucleotides align to TRBD1. The sequenced material came from blood. The DNA for the CDR3 is TGTGCCAGCAGAGCGACAGGGTTTGAAACGCAGTATTTT. Translating gives CASRATGFETQYF.